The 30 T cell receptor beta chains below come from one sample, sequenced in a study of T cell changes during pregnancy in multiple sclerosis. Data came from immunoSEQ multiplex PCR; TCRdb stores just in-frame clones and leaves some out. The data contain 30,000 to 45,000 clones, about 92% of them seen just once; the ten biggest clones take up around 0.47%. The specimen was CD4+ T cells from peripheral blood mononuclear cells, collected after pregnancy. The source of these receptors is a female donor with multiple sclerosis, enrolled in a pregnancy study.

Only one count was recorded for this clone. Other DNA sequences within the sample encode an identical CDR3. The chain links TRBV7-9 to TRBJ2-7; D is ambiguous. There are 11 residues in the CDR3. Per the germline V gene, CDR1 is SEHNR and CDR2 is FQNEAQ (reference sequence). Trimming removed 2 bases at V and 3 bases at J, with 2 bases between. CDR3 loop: CASSLLYEQYF. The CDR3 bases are TGTGCCAGCAGCTTACTCTACGAGCAGTACTTC.

This CDR3 is CASGRSYQETQYF. In nucleotides, the CDR3 is TGTGCCAGCGGGAGATCCTACCAAGAGACCCAGTACTTC. This sequence joins TRBV6-5 and TRBJ2-5; D may be TRBD2 (5 bases). Trimming pared 8 bases from V and 0 bases from J, leaving 10 bases between. Germline values: CDR1 MNHEY, CDR2 SVGAGI. The length of the CDR3 is 13 residues.

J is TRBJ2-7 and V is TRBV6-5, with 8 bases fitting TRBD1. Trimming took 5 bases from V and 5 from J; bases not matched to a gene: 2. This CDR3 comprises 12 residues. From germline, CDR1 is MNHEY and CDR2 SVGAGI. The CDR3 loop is CASSGQGHEQYF. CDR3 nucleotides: TGTGCCAGCAGTGGACAGGGCCACGAGCAGTACTTC.

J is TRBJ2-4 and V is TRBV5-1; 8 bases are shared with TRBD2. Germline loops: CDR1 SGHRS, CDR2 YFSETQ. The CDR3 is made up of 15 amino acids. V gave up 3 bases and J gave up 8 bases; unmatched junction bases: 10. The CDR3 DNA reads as TGCGCCAGCAGCTCGGACAAGGACGGGAGGGACATTCAGTACTTC. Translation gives CASSSDKDGRDIQYF.

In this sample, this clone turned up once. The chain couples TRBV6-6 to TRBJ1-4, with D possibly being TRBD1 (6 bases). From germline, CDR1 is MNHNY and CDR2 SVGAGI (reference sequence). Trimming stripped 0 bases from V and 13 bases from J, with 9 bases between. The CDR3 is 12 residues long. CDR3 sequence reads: CASSYSGAGLFF. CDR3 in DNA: TGTGCCAGCAGTTACTCGGGGGCAGGACTGTTTTTT.

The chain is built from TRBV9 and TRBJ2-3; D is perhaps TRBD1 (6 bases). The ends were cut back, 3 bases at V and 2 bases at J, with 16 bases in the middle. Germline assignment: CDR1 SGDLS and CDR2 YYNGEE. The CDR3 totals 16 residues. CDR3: CASSGYRDFHTDTQYF. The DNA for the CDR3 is TGTGCCAGCAGCGGATACAGGGATTTCCACACAGATACGCAGTATTTT.

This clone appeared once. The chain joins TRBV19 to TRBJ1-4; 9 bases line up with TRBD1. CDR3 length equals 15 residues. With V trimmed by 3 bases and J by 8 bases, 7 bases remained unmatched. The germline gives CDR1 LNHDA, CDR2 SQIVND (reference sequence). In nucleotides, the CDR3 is TGTGCCAGTAGTATCTCCGACAGGGGGGTCGAAAAACTGTTTTTT. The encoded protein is CASSISDRGVEKLFF.

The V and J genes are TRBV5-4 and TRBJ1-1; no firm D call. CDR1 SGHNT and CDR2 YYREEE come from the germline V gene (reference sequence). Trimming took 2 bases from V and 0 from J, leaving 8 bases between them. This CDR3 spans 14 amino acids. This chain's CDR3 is CASSFTALNTEAFF. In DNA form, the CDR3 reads TGTGCCAGCAGCTTTACAGCCTTGAACACTGAAGCTTTCTTT.

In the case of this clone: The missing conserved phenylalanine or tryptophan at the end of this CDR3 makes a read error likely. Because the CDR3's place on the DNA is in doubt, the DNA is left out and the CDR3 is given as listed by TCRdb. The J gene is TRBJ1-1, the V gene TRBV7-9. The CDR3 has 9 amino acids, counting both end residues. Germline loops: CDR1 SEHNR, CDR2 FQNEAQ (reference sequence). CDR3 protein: CASSPRPEV.

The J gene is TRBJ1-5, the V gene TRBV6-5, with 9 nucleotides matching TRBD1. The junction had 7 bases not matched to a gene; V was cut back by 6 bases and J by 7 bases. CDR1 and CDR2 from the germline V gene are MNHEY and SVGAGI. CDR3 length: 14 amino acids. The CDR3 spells CASRPTGGRQPQHF. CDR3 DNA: TGTGCCAGCAGGCCAACAGGGGGCAGGCAGCCCCAGCATTTT.

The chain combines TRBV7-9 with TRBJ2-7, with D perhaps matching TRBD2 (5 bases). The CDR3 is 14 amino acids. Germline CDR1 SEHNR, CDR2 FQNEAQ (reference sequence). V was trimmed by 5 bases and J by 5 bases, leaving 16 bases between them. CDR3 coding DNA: TGTGCCAGCAGCACGACGGGATCAAGCCACGAGCAGTACTTC. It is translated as CASSTTGSSHEQYF.

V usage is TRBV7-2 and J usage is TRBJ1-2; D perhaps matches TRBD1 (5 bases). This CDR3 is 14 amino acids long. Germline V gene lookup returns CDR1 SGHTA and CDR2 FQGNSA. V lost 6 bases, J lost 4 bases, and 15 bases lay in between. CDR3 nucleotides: TGTGCCAGCAGGGACTCCGGGACTGCCTATGGCTACACCTTC. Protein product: CASRDSGTAYGYTF.

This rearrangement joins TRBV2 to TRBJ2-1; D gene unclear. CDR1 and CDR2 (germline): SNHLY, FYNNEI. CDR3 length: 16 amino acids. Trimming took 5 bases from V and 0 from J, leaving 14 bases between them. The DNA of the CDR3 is TGTGCCAGCAGTAAGCGCCCCCTGAGCTCCTACAATGAGCAGTTCTTC. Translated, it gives CASSKRPLSSYNEQFF.

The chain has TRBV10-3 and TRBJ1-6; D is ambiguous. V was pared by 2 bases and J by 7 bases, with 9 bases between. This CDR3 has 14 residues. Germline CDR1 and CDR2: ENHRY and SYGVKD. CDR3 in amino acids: CAISELGPNSPLHF. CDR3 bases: TGTGCCATCAGTGAGCTTGGCCCGAATTCACCCCTCCACTTT.

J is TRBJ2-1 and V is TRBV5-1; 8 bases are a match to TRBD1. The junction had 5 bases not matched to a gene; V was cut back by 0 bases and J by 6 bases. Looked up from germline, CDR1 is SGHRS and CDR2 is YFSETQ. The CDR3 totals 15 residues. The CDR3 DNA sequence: TGCGCCAGCAGCTTGGGGACAGGGTGGACCAATGAGCAGTTCTTC. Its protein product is CASSLGTGWTNEQFF.

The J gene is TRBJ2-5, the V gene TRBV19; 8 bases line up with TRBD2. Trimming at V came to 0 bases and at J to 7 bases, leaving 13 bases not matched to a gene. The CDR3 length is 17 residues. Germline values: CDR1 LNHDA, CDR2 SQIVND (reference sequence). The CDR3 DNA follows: TGTGCCAGTAGTATAGAGTTGGGGAGCGGGAGAGCGGGGACCCAGTACTTC. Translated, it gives CASSIELGSGRAGTQYF.

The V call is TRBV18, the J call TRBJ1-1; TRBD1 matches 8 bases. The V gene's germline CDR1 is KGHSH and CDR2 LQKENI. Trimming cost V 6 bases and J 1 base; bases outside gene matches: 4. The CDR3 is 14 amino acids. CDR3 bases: TGTGCCAGCTCCCCTGGACAGGGGAACACTGAAGCTTTCTTT. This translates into CASSPGQGNTEAFF.

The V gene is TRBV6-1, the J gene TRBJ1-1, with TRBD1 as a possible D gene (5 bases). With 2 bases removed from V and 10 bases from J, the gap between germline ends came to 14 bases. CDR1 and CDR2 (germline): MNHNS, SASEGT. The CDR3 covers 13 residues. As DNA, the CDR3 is TGTGCCAGCAGTGAAACCCTCCAGGGTCGAGCTTTCTTT. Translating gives CASSETLQGRAFF.

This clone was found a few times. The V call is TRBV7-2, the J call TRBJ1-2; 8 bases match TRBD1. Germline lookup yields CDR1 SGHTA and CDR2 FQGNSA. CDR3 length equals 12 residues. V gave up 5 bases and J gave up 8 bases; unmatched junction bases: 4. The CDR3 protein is CASSPRTGGYTF. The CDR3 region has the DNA TGTGCCAGCAGCCCTAGGACAGGGGGCTACACCTTC.

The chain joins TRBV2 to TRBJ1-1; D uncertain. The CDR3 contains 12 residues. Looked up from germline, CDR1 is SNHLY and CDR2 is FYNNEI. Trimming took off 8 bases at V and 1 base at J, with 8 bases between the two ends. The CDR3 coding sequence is TGTGCCAGCGGGAGACGGAACACTGAAGCTTTCTTT. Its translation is CASGRRNTEAFF.

The CDR3 nucleotides read TGTGCCAGAAGCTTGAGGGCAGTGGGAGAAGAGACCCAGTACTTC. The encoded protein is CARSLRAVGEETQYF. This chain connects TRBV5-3 to TRBJ2-5; D is possibly TRBD2 (5 bases). TRBV5-3 falls under the ORF class, with uncertain function. V was shortened by 1 base and J by 3 bases, with 13 bases between the two germline ends. The CDR3 consists of 15 residues.

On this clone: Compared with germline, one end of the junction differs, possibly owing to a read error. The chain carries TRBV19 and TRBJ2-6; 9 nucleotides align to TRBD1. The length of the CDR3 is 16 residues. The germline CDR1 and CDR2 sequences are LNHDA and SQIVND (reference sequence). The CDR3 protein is CASSPGQGIGANVPTF. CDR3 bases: TGTGCCAGTAGTCCCGGACAGGGGATTGGGGCCAACGTCCCGACTTTC.

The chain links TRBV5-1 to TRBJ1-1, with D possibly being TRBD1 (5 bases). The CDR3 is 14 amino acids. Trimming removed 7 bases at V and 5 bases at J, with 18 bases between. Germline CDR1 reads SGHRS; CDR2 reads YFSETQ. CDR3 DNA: TGCGCCAGCGGCTCGGGACTGGGTAGGACTGAAGCTTTCTTT. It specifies CASGSGLGRTEAFF.

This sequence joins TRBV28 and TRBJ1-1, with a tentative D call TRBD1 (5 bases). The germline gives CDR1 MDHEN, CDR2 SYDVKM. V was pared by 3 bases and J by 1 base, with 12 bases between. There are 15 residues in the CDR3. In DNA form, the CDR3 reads TGTGCCAGCAGTTTCTTTACTGGACAGAACACTGAAGCTTTCTTT. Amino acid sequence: CASSFFTGQNTEAFF.

Written as DNA, the CDR3 is TGTGCCAGCAGTGAAGCTTTACCGGGACAGAAATCCTACGAGCAGTACTTC. Translating gives CASSEALPGQKSYEQYF. The J gene is TRBJ2-7, the V gene TRBV6-1, with 7 bases identical to TRBD1. The germline V gene encodes CDR1 MNHNS and CDR2 SASEGT. The CDR3 is made up of 17 amino acids. With 0 bases clipped from V and 1 base from J, the junction kept 9 bases outside the gene matches.

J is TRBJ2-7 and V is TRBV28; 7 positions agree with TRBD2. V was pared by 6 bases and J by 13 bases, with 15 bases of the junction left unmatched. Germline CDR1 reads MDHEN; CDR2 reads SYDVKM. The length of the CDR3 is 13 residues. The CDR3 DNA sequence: TGTGCCAGCAGACCCCCACTCGCGGGAGTAGAATACTTC. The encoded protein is CASRPPLAGVEYF.

CDR3 region: CASRGLGYGYTF. DNA for the CDR3: TGTGCCAGTAGGGGGCTTGGCTATGGCTACACCTTC. The gene calls are TRBV19 and TRBJ1-2; D is possibly TRBD1 (5 bases). CDR1 and CDR2 from the germline V gene are LNHDA and SQIVND (reference sequence). This CDR3 is built from 12 residues. V gave up 6 bases and J gave up 4 bases, with 9 bases separating them.

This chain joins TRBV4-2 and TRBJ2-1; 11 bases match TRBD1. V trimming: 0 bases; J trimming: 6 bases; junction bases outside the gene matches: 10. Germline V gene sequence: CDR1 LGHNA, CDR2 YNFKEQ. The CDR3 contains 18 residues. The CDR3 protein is CASSQETGAGTGGNEQFF. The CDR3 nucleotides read TGTGCCAGCAGCCAAGAGACAGGGGCCGGGACAGGGGGCAATGAGCAGTTCTTC.

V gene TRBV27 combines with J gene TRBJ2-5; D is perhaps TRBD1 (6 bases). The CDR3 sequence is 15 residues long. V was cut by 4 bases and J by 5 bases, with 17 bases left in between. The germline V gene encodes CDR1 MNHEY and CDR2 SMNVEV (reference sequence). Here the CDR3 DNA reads TGTGCCAGCAGTTCACAGGGTCTGGTAGGGGAGACCCAGTACTTC. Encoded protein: CASSSQGLVGETQYF.

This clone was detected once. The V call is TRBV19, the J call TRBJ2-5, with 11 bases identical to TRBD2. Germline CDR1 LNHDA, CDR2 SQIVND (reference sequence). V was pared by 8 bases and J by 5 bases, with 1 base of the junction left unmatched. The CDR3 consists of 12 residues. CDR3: CASRLAGETQYF. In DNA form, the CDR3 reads TGTGCCAGTCGACTAGCGGGGGAGACCCAGTACTTC.